The present entry profiles one T cell receptor beta chain with its context. Distinct nucleotide sequences in the sample also encode this CDR3. After removal of 3 bases from V and 1 base from J, the junction contained 4 bases not matched to a gene. Looked up from germline, CDR1 is SGHRS and CDR2 is YFSETQ. CDR3 size: 15 residues. This specimen comes from a study of shared clonotypes between healthy human individuals. The protocol was immunoSEQ multiplex PCR, while the TCRdb copy is restricted to in-frame clones and leaves out a portion. The sample includes just over 2,000,000 clones, around 95% of them seen just once.

The V and J genes are TRBV5-1 and TRBJ1-1, with 9 nucleotides matching TRBD1. The material sequenced was naive CD4+ T cells sorted from blood. Specified subset: CD45RA+ positively selected. This receptor was taken from a man between 18 and 35 years old in good health. The CDR3 is CASSSGTGTNTEAFF. CDR3 in DNA: TGCGCCAGCAGCTCGGGGACAGGGACGAACACTGAAGCTTTCTTT. Full variable domain (outside the CDR3, taken from reference TRBV5-1 and TRBJ1-1): KAGVTQTPRYLIKTRGQQVTLSCSPISGHRSVSWYQQTPGQGLQFLFEYFSETQRNKGNFPGRFSGRQFSNSRSEMNVSTLELGDSALYLCASSSGTGTNTEAFFGQGTRLTVV.